The text below deals with one T cell receptor beta chain. This sample was included in a study of blood T cell repertoires in COVID-19. TCRdb's copy holds only in-frame clones and misses some; the assay was immunoSEQ multiplex PCR. The sample lists roughly 140,000 clones, 75% to 85% seen once, with roughly 4% in the top ten. Sequenced material: peripheral blood. This receptor was obtained from a woman older than 75 with acute or convalescent COVID-19.

CDR3 DNA: TGTGCCAGCTCACCACTAGGGGGACAGGTTGCTAACTATGGCTACACCTTC. It translates to CASSPLGGQVANYGYTF. This sequence joins TRBV18 and TRBJ1-2; TRBD1 aligns across 8 bases. Germline values: CDR1 KGHSH, CDR2 LQKENI. With V trimmed by 1 base and J by 0 bases, 7 bases remained unmatched. This CDR3 comprises 17 residues.